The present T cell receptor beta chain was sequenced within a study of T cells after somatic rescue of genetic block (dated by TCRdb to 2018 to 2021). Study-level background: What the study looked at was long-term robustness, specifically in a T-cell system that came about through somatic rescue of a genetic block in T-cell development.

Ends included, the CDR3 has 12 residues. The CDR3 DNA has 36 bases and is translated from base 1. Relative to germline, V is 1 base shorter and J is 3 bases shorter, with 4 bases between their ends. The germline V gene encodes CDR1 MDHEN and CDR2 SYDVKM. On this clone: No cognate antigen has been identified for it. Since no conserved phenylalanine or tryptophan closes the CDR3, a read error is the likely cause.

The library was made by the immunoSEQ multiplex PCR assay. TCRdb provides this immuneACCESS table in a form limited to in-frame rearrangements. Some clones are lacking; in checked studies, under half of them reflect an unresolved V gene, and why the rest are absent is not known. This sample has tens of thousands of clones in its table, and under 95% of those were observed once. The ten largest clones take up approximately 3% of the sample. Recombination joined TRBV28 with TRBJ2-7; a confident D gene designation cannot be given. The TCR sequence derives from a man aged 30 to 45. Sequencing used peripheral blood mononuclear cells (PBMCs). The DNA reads TGTGCCAGCAGTTTATCCAACTACGAGCAGTACCTC. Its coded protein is CASSLSNYEQYL.